This T cell receptor (beta chain) was identified in a study of T cells in Graves' hyperthyroidism and ophthalmopathy. Study-level results: Blood held most thyroid clonotypes expanded above 0.001 frequency.

This clonotype has only a few counts. Its matching antigen is unknown. V was shortened by 0 bases and J by 1 base, with 16 bases between the two germline ends. The CDR3 covers 17 residues. Germline V lookup: CDR1 MNHEY, CDR2 SVGAGI. Using RNA transcripts as the source, TCR beta CDR3 regions were amplified. Researchers ran a first-round RT-PCR on the TCR CDR3 using the HTBI primer set. TCRdb re-called the multiplex PCR reads with MiXCR, one entry per CDR3 protein. The profile covers 480,000 or so distinct CDR3 sequences, with 46% appearing a single time and around two fifths taken by the ten largest. This receptor was obtained from an adult woman with Graves' disease, either hyperthyroidism or ophthalmopathy (not recorded which). Material for sequencing was peripheral blood or thyroid tissue (not recorded which). The chain recombines TRBV6-5 with TRBJ2-7; TRBD2 is a possible D gene (5 bases). CDR3 protein: CASSYSSLAGKSYEQYF. The CDR3 coding sequence is TGTGCCAGCAGTTACTCGAGTCTGGCGGGTAAATCCTACGAGCAGTACTTC.